The T cell receptor beta chain under discussion was sequenced for a study of T cell responses to AZD1222 COVID-19 vaccine. Trimming pared 6 bases from V and 5 bases from J, leaving 13 bases between. The CDR3 has 12 amino acids. Germline values: CDR1 SQVTM, CDR2 ANQGSEA. Recipients boosted at about 4 weeks or about 12 weeks are pooled. Turning to this clone: The antigen remains unidentified.

Points from the study as a whole: Seropositive status at baseline applied to only five to seven AZD1222 recipients. Vaccination with two AZD1222 doses was followed by a rise in Spike-specific TCR breadth and depth. Donor demographics were predominantly white British with a female majority; clonal diversity may be underestimated.

TCRdb's table, derived via immunoSEQ multiplex PCR, lists solely in-frame clones and lacks some. The data show 150,000 to 200,000 clones, with approximately 93% seen just once and less than 1.5% held by the top ten. This TCR was recovered from an adult who received the AZD1222 COVID-19 vaccine. The rearrangement uses TRBV29-1 and TRBJ1-1; D is perhaps TRBD1 (6 bases). This specimen was peripheral blood, taken 28 days after the second AZD1222 dose. The CDR3 here is CSVRGTGTEAFF. CDR3 coding DNA: TGCAGCGTCAGGGGCACGGGGACTGAAGCTTTCTTT.